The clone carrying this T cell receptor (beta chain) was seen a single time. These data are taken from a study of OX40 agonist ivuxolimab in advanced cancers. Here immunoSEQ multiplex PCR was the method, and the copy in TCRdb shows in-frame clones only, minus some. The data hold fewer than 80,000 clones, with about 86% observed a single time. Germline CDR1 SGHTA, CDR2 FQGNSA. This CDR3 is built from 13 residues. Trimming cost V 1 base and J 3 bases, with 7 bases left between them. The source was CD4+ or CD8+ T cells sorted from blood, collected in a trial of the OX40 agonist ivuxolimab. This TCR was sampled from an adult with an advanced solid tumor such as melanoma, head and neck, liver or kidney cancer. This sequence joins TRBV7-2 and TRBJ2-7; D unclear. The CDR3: CASSLDSDYEQYF. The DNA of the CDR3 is TGTGCCAGCAGCTTAGACTCTGACTACGAGCAGTACTTC.